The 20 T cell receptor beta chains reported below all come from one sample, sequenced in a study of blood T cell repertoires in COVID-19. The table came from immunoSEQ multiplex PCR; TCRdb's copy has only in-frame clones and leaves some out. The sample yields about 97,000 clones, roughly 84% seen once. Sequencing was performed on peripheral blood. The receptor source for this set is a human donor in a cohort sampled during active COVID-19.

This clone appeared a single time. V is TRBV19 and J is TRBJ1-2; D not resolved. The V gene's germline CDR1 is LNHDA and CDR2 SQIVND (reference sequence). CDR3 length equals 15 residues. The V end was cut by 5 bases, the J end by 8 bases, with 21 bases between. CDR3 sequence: CASSPVFPGTYGYTF. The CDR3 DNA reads TGTGCCAGTAGTCCCGTATTCCCGGGAACATACGGCTACACCTTC.

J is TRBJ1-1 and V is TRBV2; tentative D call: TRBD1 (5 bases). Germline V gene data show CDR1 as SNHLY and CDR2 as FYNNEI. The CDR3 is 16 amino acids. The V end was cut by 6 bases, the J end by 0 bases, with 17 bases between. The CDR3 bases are TGTGCCAGCAGCTTTCAGGGATCTGGGATGAACACTGAAGCTTTCTTT. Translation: CASSFQGSGMNTEAFF.

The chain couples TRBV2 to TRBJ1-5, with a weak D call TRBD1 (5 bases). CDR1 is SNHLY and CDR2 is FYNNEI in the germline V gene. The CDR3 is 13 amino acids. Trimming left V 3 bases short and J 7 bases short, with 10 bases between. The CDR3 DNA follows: TGTGCCAGCAGTGAGGACATGTACCAGCCCCAGCATTTT. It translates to CASSEDMYQPQHF. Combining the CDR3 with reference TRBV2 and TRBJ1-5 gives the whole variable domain EPEVTQTPSHQVTQMGQEVILRCVPISNHLYFYWYRQILGQKVEFLVSFYNNEISEKSEIFDDQFSVERPDGSNFTLKIRSTKLEDSAMYFCASSEDMYQPQHFGDGTRLSIL.

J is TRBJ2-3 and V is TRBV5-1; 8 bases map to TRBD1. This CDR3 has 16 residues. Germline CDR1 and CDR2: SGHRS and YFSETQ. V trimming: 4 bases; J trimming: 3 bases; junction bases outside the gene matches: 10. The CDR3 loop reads CASSPIRGLVTDTQYF. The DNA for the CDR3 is TGCGCCAGCAGCCCCATCAGGGGGCTCGTAACAGATACGCAGTATTTT.

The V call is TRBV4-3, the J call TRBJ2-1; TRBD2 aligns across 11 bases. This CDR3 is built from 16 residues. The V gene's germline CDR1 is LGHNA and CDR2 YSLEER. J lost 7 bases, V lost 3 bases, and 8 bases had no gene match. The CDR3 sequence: CASSQGLAAGDNEQFF. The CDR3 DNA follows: TGCGCCAGCAGCCAGGGACTAGCGGCGGGGGATAATGAGCAGTTCTTC.

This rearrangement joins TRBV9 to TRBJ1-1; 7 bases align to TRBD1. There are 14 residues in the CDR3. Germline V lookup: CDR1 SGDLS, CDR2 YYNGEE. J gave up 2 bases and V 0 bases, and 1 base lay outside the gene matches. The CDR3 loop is CASSVGDRNTEAFF. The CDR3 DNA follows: TGTGCCAGCAGCGTAGGGGACAGAAACACTGAAGCTTTCTTT.

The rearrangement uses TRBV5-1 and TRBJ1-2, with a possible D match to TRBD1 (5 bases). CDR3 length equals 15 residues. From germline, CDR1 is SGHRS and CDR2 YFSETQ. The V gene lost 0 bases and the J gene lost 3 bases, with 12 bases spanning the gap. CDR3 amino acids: CASSLAQGGDYGYTF. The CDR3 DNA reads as TGCGCCAGCAGCTTGGCGCAGGGAGGGGACTATGGCTACACCTTC.

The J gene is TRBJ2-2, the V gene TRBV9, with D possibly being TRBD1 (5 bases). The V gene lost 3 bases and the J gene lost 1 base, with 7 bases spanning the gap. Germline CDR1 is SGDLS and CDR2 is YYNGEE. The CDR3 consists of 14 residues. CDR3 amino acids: CASSATVNTGELFF. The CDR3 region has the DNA TGTGCCAGCAGCGCGACAGTGAACACCGGGGAGCTGTTTTTT.

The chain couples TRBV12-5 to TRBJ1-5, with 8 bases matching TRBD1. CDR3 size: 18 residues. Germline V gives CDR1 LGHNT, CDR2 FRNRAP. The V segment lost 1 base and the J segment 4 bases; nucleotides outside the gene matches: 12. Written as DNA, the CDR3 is TGTGCTAGTGGTTTGGATCACTCAGGGGGCAGGGGGAATCAGCCCCAGCATTTT. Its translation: CASGLDHSGGRGNQPQHF.

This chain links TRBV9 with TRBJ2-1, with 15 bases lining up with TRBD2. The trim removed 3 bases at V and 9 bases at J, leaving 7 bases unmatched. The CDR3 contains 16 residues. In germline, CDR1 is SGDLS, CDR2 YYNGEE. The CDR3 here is CASSEGLAGGLGEQFF. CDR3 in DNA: TGTGCCAGCAGCGAAGGACTAGCGGGGGGGCTGGGTGAGCAGTTCTTC. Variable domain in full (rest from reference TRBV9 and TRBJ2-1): DSGVTQTPKHLITATGQRVTLRCSPRSGDLSVYWYQQSLDQGLQFLIQYYNGEERAKGNILERFSAQQFPDLHSELNLSSLELGDSALYFCASSEGLAGGLGEQFFGPGTRLTVL.

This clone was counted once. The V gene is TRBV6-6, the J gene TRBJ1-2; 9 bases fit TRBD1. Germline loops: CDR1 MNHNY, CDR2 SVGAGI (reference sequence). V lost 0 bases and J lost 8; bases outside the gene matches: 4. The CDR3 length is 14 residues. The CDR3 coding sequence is TGTGCCAGCAGTTACTCGGGACAGGGTGGGGGCTACACCTTC. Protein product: CASSYSGQGGGYTF.

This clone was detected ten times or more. The CDR3 DNA sequence: TGTGCCAGTAGTATAAACAGTGACAGCCCCTATGGCTACACCTTC. This translates into CASSINSDSPYGYTF. The rearrangement uses TRBV19 and TRBJ1-2, with D tentatively TRBD1 (5 bases). The germline V gene encodes CDR1 LNHDA and CDR2 SQIVND (reference sequence). Trimming left V 2 bases short and J 4 bases short, with 14 bases between. CDR3 length: 15 amino acids.

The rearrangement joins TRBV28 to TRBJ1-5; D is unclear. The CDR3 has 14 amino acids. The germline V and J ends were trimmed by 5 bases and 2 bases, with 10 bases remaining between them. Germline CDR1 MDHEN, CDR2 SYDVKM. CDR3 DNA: TGTGCCAGCAGTCCCGTCCTCGGCAATCAGCCCCAGCATTTT. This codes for CASSPVLGNQPQHF.

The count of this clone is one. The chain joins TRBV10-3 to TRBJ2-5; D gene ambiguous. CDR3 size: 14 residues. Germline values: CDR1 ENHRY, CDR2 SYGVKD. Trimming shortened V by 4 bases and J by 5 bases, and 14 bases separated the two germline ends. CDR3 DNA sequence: TGTGCCATCAGTGGGAAGGAGTCCCGCGAGACCCAGTACTTC. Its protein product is CAISGKESRETQYF.

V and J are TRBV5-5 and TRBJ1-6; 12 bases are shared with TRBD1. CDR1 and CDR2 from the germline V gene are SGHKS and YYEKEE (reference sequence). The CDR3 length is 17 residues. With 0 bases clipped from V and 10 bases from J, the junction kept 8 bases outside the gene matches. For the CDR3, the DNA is TGTGCCAGCAGCTTGGAAATGACGGGACAGGGGGCCTCACCCCTCCACTTT. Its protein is CASSLEMTGQGASPLHF.

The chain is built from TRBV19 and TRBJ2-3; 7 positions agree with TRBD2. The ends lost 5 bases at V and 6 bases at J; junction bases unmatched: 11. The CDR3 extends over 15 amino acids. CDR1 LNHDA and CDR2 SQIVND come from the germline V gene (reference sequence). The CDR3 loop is CASSHITGGKDTQYF. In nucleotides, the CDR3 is TGTGCCAGTAGTCACATTACGGGGGGTAAGGATACGCAGTATTTT.

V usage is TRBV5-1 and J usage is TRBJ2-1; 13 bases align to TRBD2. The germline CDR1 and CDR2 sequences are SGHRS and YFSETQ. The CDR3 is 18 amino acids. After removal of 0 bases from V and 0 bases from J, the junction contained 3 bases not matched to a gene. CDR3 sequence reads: CASSLGTSGGPSYNEQFF. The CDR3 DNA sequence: TGCGCCAGCAGCTTGGGGACTAGCGGGGGCCCCTCCTACAATGAGCAGTTCTTC.

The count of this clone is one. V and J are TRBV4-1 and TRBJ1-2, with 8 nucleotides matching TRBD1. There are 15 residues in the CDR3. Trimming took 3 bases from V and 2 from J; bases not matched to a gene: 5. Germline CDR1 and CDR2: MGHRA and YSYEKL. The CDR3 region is CASSHGQGPNYGYTF. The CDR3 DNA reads TGCGCCAGCAGCCACGGACAGGGACCCAACTATGGCTACACCTTC.

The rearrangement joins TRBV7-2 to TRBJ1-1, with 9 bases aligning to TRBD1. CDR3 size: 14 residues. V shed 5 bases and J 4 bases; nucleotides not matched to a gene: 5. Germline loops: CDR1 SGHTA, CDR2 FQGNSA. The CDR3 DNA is TGTGCCAGCAGCACTAGGGACAGGGCCACTGAAGCTTTCTTT. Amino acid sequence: CASSTRDRATEAFF.

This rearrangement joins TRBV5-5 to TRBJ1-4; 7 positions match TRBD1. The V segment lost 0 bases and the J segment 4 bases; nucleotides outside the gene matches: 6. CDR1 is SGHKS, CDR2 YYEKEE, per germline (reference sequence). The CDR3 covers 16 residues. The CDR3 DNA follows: TGTGCCAGCAGCTTGGGATTAGGGACAGATAATGAAAAACTGTTTTTT. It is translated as CASSLGLGTDNEKLFF. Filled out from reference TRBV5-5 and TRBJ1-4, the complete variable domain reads DAGVTQSPTHLIKTRGQQVTLRCSPISGHKSVSWYQQVLGQGPQFIFQYYEKEERGRGNFPDRFSARQFPNYSSELNVNALLLGDSALYLCASSLGLGTDNEKLFFGSGTQLSVL.